This T cell receptor (beta chain) was documented in a study of blood T cells in healthy people across ages. Per sample, at least 6 micrograms of total RNA were extracted. The CDR3 is 16 amino acids. Germline CDR1 is KGHSH and CDR2 is LQKENI. The V end lost 2 bases, the J end lost 2 bases, and 15 bases lay between the germline ends. The authors ran a second PCR of roughly 6 to 12 cycles using a sample-barcoded 5' primer and a J-beta primer mix. One entry per CDR3 protein, called by TCRdb with MiXCR from the 5' RACE reads. In the table there are around 780,000 distinct CDR3 sequences, roughly 25% of which are singletons. These data are also associated with another study on T cells of mothers and their children. From that study: Unrelated pairs and related pairs have their TCR recombination output shaped similarly by thymic selection.

What was sequenced was blood. The rearrangement joins TRBV18 to TRBJ2-5; no clear D gene. The receptor's source is a boy younger than 18 in good health. Here the CDR3 DNA reads TGTGCCAGCTCACCAAGCGTCGGTCCATTTCAAGAGACCCAGTACTTC. Its translation is CASSPSVGPFQETQYF. Looking up the rest from reference TRBV18 and TRBJ2-5 gives the full variable domain: NAGVMQNPRHLVRRRGQEARLRCSPMKGHSHVYWYRQLPEEGLKFMVYLQKENIIDESGMPKERFSAEFPKEGPSILRIQQVVRGDSAAYFCASSPSVGPFQETQYFGPGTRLLVL.